The entry that follows covers one TCR beta chain sequence. Its antigen remains undetermined. It has no much larger one-base neighbor in the sample; base qualities were not kept. The sample comes from a study of T cell changes during pregnancy in multiple sclerosis (dated by TCRdb to about 2019). Regarding the study in general: The study looked at changes in the T cell repertoire across pregnancy in women with multiple sclerosis.

Libraries came from the immunoSEQ multiplex PCR assay. Sourced from immuneACCESS, this table was stored by TCRdb with only in-frame sequences that have V and J called. A share of the clones is absent; for the studies checked, an unresolved V gene accounts for under half, and the remainder has no known explanation. Across this sample there are around 110,000 clones, with about 90% seen only once. The ten biggest clones cover roughly 0.82% of the sample. The clonotype comes from a female donor in good health, enrolled as a control in a pregnancy study. The starting material was peripheral blood, obtained in the third trimester of pregnancy.

The CDR3 is CASSPGIYNEQFF. The DNA is TGTGCCAGTAGTCCCGGGATCTACAATGAGCAGTTCTTC. The chain is assembled from TRBV19 and TRBJ2-1; the best D guess is TRBD2, with 5 bases matching. Looking up the germline V gene (reference sequence) yields CDR1 LNHDA and CDR2 SQIVND. From the cysteine through the phenylalanine, the CDR3 covers 13 amino acids. This entry keeps only the CDR3 DNA: 39 bases, framed from base 1. At the junction V is shortened by 5 bases and J by 3 bases, with 8 bases in between.